The rows below give T cell receptor beta chains drawn from one sample of a study of T cells in localized non-small cell lung cancer. Libraries were prepared by immunoSEQ multiplex PCR; TCRdb keeps only in-frame clonotypes and omits some of them. The repertoire has fewer than 20,000 clones, around 89% of them found once; the top ten carry roughly 29%. The sequencing used peripheral blood, collected before any cancer treatment. The source of these receptors is an older female donor with stage III squamous cell lung carcinoma. Both conserved end residues are part of each CDR3. The D gene is left open where the match is weak. Clone size is shown for a subset of rows, as once, few, many or a class of expanded clone.

d_gene	v_gene	abundance	j_gene	CDR3aa	CDR3nt
NA	TRBV2	once	TRBJ1-1	CASKFGVNTEAFF	TGTGCCAGCAAGTTCGGGGTGAACACTGAAGCTTTCTTT
NA	TRBV19	NA	TRBJ2-2	CASGRVDSNTGELFF	TGTGCCAGTGGTCGGGTAGACTCGAACACCGGGGAGCTGTTTTTT
NA	TRBV6-5	NA	TRBJ2-6	CASSYLFSGANVLTF	TGTGCCAGCAGCTATCTTTTCTCTGGGGCCAACGTCCTGACTTTC
TRBD1	TRBV6-4	NA	TRBJ2-7	CARNISYRGGEYEQYF	TGTGCCAGAAACATCTCCTACAGGGGTGGGGAGTACGAGCAGTACTTC
NA	TRBV7-8	NA	TRBJ2-2	CASSFSGAGELFF	TGTGCCAGCAGCTTTTCCGGGGCCGGGGAGCTGTTTTTT
NA	TRBV7-2	NA	TRBJ2-2	CASSLVGANTGELFF	TGTGCCAGCAGCTTAGTGGGGGCGAACACCGGGGAGCTGTTTTTT
NA	TRBV11-1	NA	TRBJ2-2	CASSLRWAAAGELFF	TGTGCCAGCAGCTTAAGGTGGGCCGCGGCCGGGGAGCTGTTTTTT
TRBD1	TRBV7-9	NA	TRBJ1-5	CASSLGQGGWQPQHF	TGTGCCAGCAGCTTAGGACAGGGTGGTTGGCAGCCCCAGCATTTT
TRBD2	TRBV5-1	NA	TRBJ2-3	CASRWSSGASTDTQYF	TGCGCCAGCAGGTGGTCTAGCGGGGCCAGCACAGATACGCAGTATTTT
NA	TRBV5-5	NA	TRBJ1-5	CASSLEYSNQPQHF	TGTGCCAGCAGCTTGGAGTATAGCAATCAGCCCCAGCATTTT
TRBD2	TRBV5-1	NA	TRBJ2-7	CASSIGTTPSYEQYF	TGCGCCAGCAGTATCGGGACTACTCCATCCTACGAGCAGTACTTC
NA	TRBV7-2	NA	TRBJ2-5	CASSLGPQQQETQYF	TGTGCCAGCAGCTTAGGCCCCCAGCAGCAAGAGACCCAGTACTTC
TRBD1	TRBV10-3	NA	TRBJ1-2	CAISESINRGMNYGYTF	TGTGCCATCAGTGAGTCGATAAACAGGGGAATGAACTATGGCTACACCTTC
NA	TRBV7-8	NA	TRBJ1-3	CASKISTSGNTIYF	TGTGCCAGCAAGATAAGTACTTCTGGAAACACCATATATTTT
NA	TRBV6-5	NA	TRBJ2-5	CASRIGGGETQYF	TGTGCCAGCAGGATCGGGGGAGGAGAGACCCAGTACTTC
NA	TRBV21-1	NA	TRBJ1-2	CASSDLYFRTGDGYTF	TGTGCCAGCAGCGACTTATACTTTAGGACAGGGGATGGCTACACCTTC
NA	TRBV19	NA	TRBJ2-3	CASSIHTRQSTDTQYF	TGTGCCAGTAGTATCCACACCAGACAGAGCACAGATACGCAGTATTTT
NA	TRBV4-2	NA	TRBJ1-6	CASSQDVGGKSNLYNSPLHF	TGTGCCAGCAGCCAAGATGTGGGGGGAAAGAGTAACCTCTATAATTCACCCCTCCACTTT
NA	TRBV10-1	few	TRBJ1-1	CASSDYGRNTEAFF	TGCGCCAGCAGTGATTATGGCAGGAACACTGAAGCTTTCTTT
TRBD1	TRBV5-6	NA	TRBJ1-2	CASHDREVGGYTF	TGTGCCAGCCACGACAGGGAAGTTGGTGGCTACACCTTC
NA	TRBV7-9	NA	TRBJ2-1	CASSPPKPGNEQFF	TGTGCCAGCAGCCCCCCTAAGCCTGGTAATGAGCAGTTCTTC
TRBD2	TRBV7-2	NA	TRBJ2-7	CASSPRTSGMGAYEQYF	TGTGCCAGCAGCCCGAGGACTAGCGGGATGGGTGCCTACGAGCAGTACTTC
NA	TRBV4-1	NA	TRBJ2-3	CASSEREAFDTQYF	TGCGCCAGCAGTGAGAGGGAGGCTTTTGATACGCAGTATTTT
NA	TRBV9	NA	TRBJ1-3	CASSVEEGGPFSGNTIYF	TGTGCCAGCAGCGTAGAAGAAGGAGGTCCTTTCTCTGGAAACACCATATATTTT
NA	TRBV2	NA	TRBJ2-3	CASSVDGLTDTQYF	TGTGCCAGCAGTGTGGACGGGTTGACAGATACGCAGTATTTT
NA	TRBV30	NA	TRBJ2-5	CAWSVTSEGGETQYF	TGTGCCTGGAGTGTAACTAGCGAGGGGGGGGAGACCCAGTACTTC
NA	TRBV6-5	NA	TRBJ1-1	CASSSILGSTEAFF	TGTGCCAGCAGTTCTATCCTCGGGAGCACTGAAGCTTTCTTT
NA	TRBV21-1	few	TRBJ1-1	CASSKGGGGVETEAFF	TGTGCCAGCAGCAAAGGGGGCGGTGGAGTAGAGACTGAAGCTTTCTTT
NA	TRBV19	NA	TRBJ2-7	CASSTDSPYEQYF	TGTGCCAGTAGTACGGACAGCCCCTACGAGCAGTACTTC
NA	TRBV5-1	NA	TRBJ2-5	CASSSGVQETQYF	TGCGCCAGCAGCTCGGGAGTCCAAGAGACCCAGTACTTC
NA	TRBV14	NA	TRBJ2-1	CASSQYLNNEQFF	TGTGCCAGCAGCCAGTATTTGAACAATGAGCAGTTCTTC
TRBD1	TRBV5-1	NA	TRBJ2-3	CASSQEDRGTDTQYF	TGCGCCAGCAGTCAAGAGGACAGGGGAACAGATACGCAGTATTTT
NA	TRBV6-6	NA	TRBJ1-1	CASSYSSVNTEAFF	TGTGCCAGCAGTTACTCGAGCGTAAACACTGAAGCTTTCTTT
TRBD1	TRBV7-2	NA	TRBJ2-3	CASSQFGTASSYTDTQYF	TGTGCCAGCAGCCAATTCGGGACAGCCTCATCCTACACAGATACGCAGTATTTT
NA	TRBV5-4	NA	TRBJ1-4	CASSRISDEKLFF	TGTGCCAGCAGTCGCATAAGTGATGAAAAACTGTTTTTT
NA	TRBV5-1	NA	TRBJ1-2	CASSGNRVGYTF	TGCGCCAGCAGCGGAAACAGGGTGGGCTACACCTTC
TRBD2	TRBV4-1	NA	TRBJ2-1	CASSGLAGADNEQFF	TGCGCCAGCAGCGGACTAGCGGGAGCAGACAATGAGCAGTTCTTC
TRBD1	TRBV5-1	NA	TRBJ2-3	CASSLDRGDGTDTQYF	TGCGCCAGCAGCTTGGACAGGGGAGACGGCACAGATACGCAGTATTTT
NA	TRBV5-1	NA	TRBJ1-4	CASSLAQGGSTNEKLFF	TGCGCCAGCAGCTTGGCGCAGGGTGGTTCAACTAATGAAAAACTGTTTTTT
NA	TRBV5-1	NA	TRBJ1-2	CASSLEGVKGYGYTF	TGCGCCAGCAGCTTGGAAGGGGTAAAGGGCTATGGCTACACCTTC
NA	TRBV9	NA	TRBJ2-5	CASSVQGGGPGETQYF	TGTGCCAGCAGCGTGCAAGGGGGGGGGCCAGGAGAGACCCAGTACTTC
TRBD1	TRBV19	NA	TRBJ2-1	CASSFQGGAYFNSYNEQFF	TGTGCCAGTAGTTTCCAAGGGGGCGCGTATTTCAACTCCTACAATGAGCAGTTCTTC
NA	TRBV6-6	NA	TRBJ2-1	CASSYPGDRDEQFF	TGTGCCAGCAGTTACCCGGGGGATCGGGATGAGCAGTTCTTC
NA	TRBV6-5	once	TRBJ2-3	CASTAQGGPTDTQYF	TGTGCCAGCACCGCCCAGGGAGGCCCCACAGATACGCAGTATTTT
NA	TRBV7-4	NA	TRBJ2-7	CASSLNRGGLGAEQYF	TGTGCCAGCAGTCTAAACAGGGGGGGCCTAGGGGCCGAGCAGTACTTC
TRBD2	TRBV6-6	NA	TRBJ2-5	CASSYPGLAGEETQYF	TGTGCCAGCAGTTACCCCGGACTAGCGGGGGAAGAGACCCAGTACTTC